One sample yielded the 7 T cell receptor beta chains listed below, sequenced in a study of CD8 T cells in ankylosing spondylitis. Whole-study findings and limits: One TCR beta motif, made up of fewer than 10 highly homologous variants, appeared characteristic of ankylosing spondylitis blood.

No cognate antigen is known for these TCRs. One entry per CDR3 protein, called by TCRdb with MiXCR from the 5' RACE reads. The table has a few hundred thousand distinct CDR3 sequences, about 13% seen once; the top ten hold about 6.8%. Sequencing input: blood, either unsorted or a sorted T cell fraction (not recorded which). The receptors originated from a male donor with ankylosing spondylitis.

J is TRBJ1-5 and V is TRBV12-3 or TRBV12-4, with a possible D match to TRBD1 (6 bases). The CDR3 is 15 amino acids. V dropped 5 bases and J dropped 5 bases, with 16 bases sitting between them. The CDR3 region is CASSGAGGPDQPQHF. Here the CDR3 DNA reads TGTGCCAGCAGTGGGGCGGGGGGGCCGGATCAGCCCCAGCATTTT.

The rearrangement joins TRBV5-1 to TRBJ1-2; 7 bases match TRBD1. Germline CDR1 is SGHRS and CDR2 is YFSETQ. J gave up 0 bases and V 4 bases, and 6 bases lay outside the gene matches. This CDR3 has 15 amino acids. As DNA, the CDR3 is TGCGCCAGCAGCCGAACAGGGGCAGCTAACTATGGCTACACCTTC. This encodes CASSRTGAANYGYTF.

This clonotype occurred a few times. This sequence joins TRBV20-1 and TRBJ1-4, with a weak D call TRBD1 (6 bases). CDR3 size: 14 residues. V was shortened by 1 base and J by 3 bases, with 9 bases between the two germline ends. Germline CDR1 reads DFQATT; CDR2 reads SNEGSKA (reference sequence). The CDR3 reads CSARAGAANEKLFF. The DNA for the CDR3 is TGCAGTGCTAGAGCAGGGGCGGCTAATGAAAAACTGTTTTTT.

The J gene is TRBJ2-3, the V gene TRBV27, with 7 bases that match TRBD2. Germline V gene lookup returns CDR1 MNHEY and CDR2 SMNVEV (reference sequence). The CDR3 totals 15 residues. Trimming cost V 4 bases and J 4 bases; bases outside gene matches: 8. The CDR3 sequence is CASSWGGRGSDTQYF. CDR3 nucleotides: TGTGCCAGCAGTTGGGGCGGGAGAGGATCAGATACGCAGTATTTT.

DNA for the CDR3: TGTGTCGGAACCGCCGACATGGGTTCACCCCTCCACTTT. Translating gives CVGTADMGSPLHF. This chain uses TRBV30 with TRBJ1-6; D unresolved. The V gene's germline CDR1 is GTSNPN and CDR2 SVGIG (reference sequence). The CDR3 is made up of 13 amino acids.

A few counts support this clonotype. The gene calls are TRBV6-1 and TRBJ2-7; D call uncertain. The germline V gene has CDR1 MNHNS and CDR2 SASEGT. The CDR3 has 11 amino acids. Trimming pared 8 bases from V and 0 bases from J, leaving 5 bases between. This CDR3 reads CASCSSYEQYV. The DNA of the CDR3 is TGTGCCAGCTGTAGCTCCTACGAGCAGTACGTC.

This chain links TRBV20-1 with TRBJ1-4, with D unclear. The length of the CDR3 is 13 residues. Germline V gene sequence: CDR1 DFQATT, CDR2 SNEGSKA (reference sequence). Trimming cost V 7 bases and J 0 bases, with 9 bases left between them. CDR3 sequence (DNA): TGCAGTGTTACGGGGACAACTAATGAAAAACTGTTTTTT. Its protein product is CSVTGTTNEKLFF.